The next 27 T cell receptor beta chains were all read from a single sample in a study of cytomegalovirus exposure and HLA in healthy donors. The PCR contained 60 Vbeta and 13 Jbeta primers. Profiled with immunoSEQ multiplex PCR; TCRdb holds only in-frame clones, not every one. The sample holds about 120,000 clones, around four fifths seen once. Input material: PBMCs. The receptor set was obtained from a male donor in good health and CMV-seronegative.

The chain is built from TRBV27 and TRBJ2-1, with D perhaps matching TRBD1 (5 bases). V lost 0 bases and J 3 bases, leaving 9 bases between the germline ends. The length of the CDR3 is 15 residues. Germline CDR1 MNHEY, CDR2 SMNVEV (reference sequence). CDR3 loop: CASSLSGVRYNEQFF. The CDR3 DNA sequence: TGTGCCAGCAGTTTATCAGGGGTCCGCTACAATGAGCAGTTCTTC.

The chain employs TRBV19 and TRBJ1-1, with 10 bases identical to TRBD1. The CDR3 totals 16 residues. V lost 2 bases and J lost 1; bases outside the gene matches: 4. Per the germline V gene, CDR1 is LNHDA and CDR2 is SQIVND (reference sequence). This CDR3 is CASSIRTGGTNTEAFF. The CDR3 DNA is TGTGCCAGTAGTATACGGACAGGGGGGACGAACACTGAAGCTTTCTTT.

CDR3 region: CASSPNSGGDYEQYF. In DNA form, the CDR3 reads TGCGCCAGCAGCCCGAATAGCGGGGGGGACTACGAGCAGTACTTC. The V gene is TRBV4-3, the J gene TRBJ2-7, with TRBD2 matching over 11 bases. V dropped 4 bases and J dropped 3; count of bases not matched to a gene: 5. The CDR3 spans 15 residues. Germline assignment: CDR1 LGHNA and CDR2 YSLEER.

J is TRBJ2-4 and V is TRBV5-4; no definite D call. V was pared by 3 bases and J by 6 bases, with 19 bases between. CDR3 size: 16 residues. Germline loops: CDR1 SGHNT, CDR2 YYREEE (reference sequence). The DNA of the CDR3 is TGTGCCAGCAGCTCCCAGACTCTTCCCCCGGCAAACATTCAGTACTTC. Translating it yields CASSSQTLPPANIQYF.

This rearrangement joins TRBV27 to TRBJ2-2, with a weak D call TRBD1 (5 bases). The CDR3 has 16 amino acids. Germline values: CDR1 MNHEY, CDR2 SMNVEV (reference sequence). With 6 bases removed from V and 3 bases from J, the gap between germline ends came to 17 bases. In DNA form, the CDR3 reads TGTGCCAGCAGCCACCTACGACAGCTAGACACCGGGGAGCTGTTTTTT. Its translation: CASSHLRQLDTGELFF.

The V gene is TRBV28, the J gene TRBJ1-1; 7 nucleotides align to TRBD1. CDR3 length: 16 residues. Unmatched junction bases numbered 10, after V lost 2 bases and J lost 4 bases. CDR1 MDHEN and CDR2 SYDVKM come from the germline V gene. The CDR3: CASSLPLVGGGTEAFF. In nucleotides, the CDR3 is TGTGCCAGCAGTTTACCCCTGGTAGGGGGCGGCACTGAAGCTTTCTTT.

The rearrangement links TRBV9 to TRBJ1-4; no reliable D call. The CDR3 is 14 amino acids. Between the trimmed V and J ends, which lost 4 bases and 0 bases, there was a span of 7 bases. CDR1 SGDLS and CDR2 YYNGEE come from the germline V gene. CDR3 nucleotide sequence: TGTGCCAGCAGCCCCATTTCAACTAATGAAAAACTGTTTTTT. As protein: CASSPISTNEKLFF. Full variable domain (missing parts from reference TRBV9 and TRBJ1-4): DSGVTQTPKHLITATGQRVTLRCSPRSGDLSVYWYQQSLDQGLQFLIQYYNGEERAKGNILERFSAQQFPDLHSELNLSSLELGDSALYFCASSPISTNEKLFFGSGTQLSVL.

J is TRBJ2-2 and V is TRBV15; 8 bases fit TRBD1. Trimming removed 3 bases from V and 4 bases from J; junction bases left unmatched: 4. The CDR3 totals 15 residues. CDR1 is LNHNV and CDR2 is YYDKDF in the germline V gene (reference sequence). The DNA of the CDR3 is TGTGCCACCAGCAGTCAGGGGGCGGGCACCGGGGAGCTGTTTTTT. It codes for CATSSQGAGTGELFF.

The chain joins TRBV28 to TRBJ2-7; 7 bases align to TRBD1. With 6 bases clipped from V and 4 bases from J, the junction kept 12 bases outside the gene matches. The V gene's germline CDR1 is MDHEN and CDR2 SYDVKM. The CDR3 is 15 residues long. This chain's CDR3 is CASSRRTGGTYEQYF. CDR3 DNA sequence: TGTGCCAGCAGCCGCCGGACAGGAGGTACTTACGAGCAGTACTTC.

The chain is built from TRBV2 and TRBJ2-5, with D hard to call. The germline CDR1 and CDR2 sequences are SNHLY and FYNNEI. The CDR3 is 13 amino acids. V was cut by 4 bases and J by 5 bases, with 11 bases left in between. CDR3 sequence reads: CASSVGRRETQYF. CDR3 in DNA: TGTGCCAGCAGTGTCGGTCGCAGGGAGACCCAGTACTTC.

The chain combines TRBV30 with TRBJ2-6, with D possibly TRBD1 on 5 matching bases. The CDR3 spans 15 residues. Trimming cost V 0 bases and J 2 bases, with 8 bases left between them. From germline, CDR1 is GTSNPN and CDR2 SVGIG (reference sequence). The CDR3 bases are TGTGCCTGGAGTGTAAGCAGGGCTGGGGCCAACGTCCTGACTTTC. Protein product: CAWSVSRAGANVLTF.

This chain links TRBV5-1 with TRBJ1-1, with 7 bases that match TRBD1. The CDR3 is made up of 15 amino acids. V gave up 0 bases and J gave up 1 base; unmatched junction bases: 3. Germline values: CDR1 SGHRS, CDR2 YFSETQ. The CDR3 bases are TGCGCCAGCAGCTTGGAACGACAGGGGAACACTGAAGCTTTCTTT. Translating it yields CASSLERQGNTEAFF. The full variable domain, completed using reference TRBV5-1 and TRBJ1-1, is KAGVTQTPRYLIKTRGQQVTLSCSPISGHRSVSWYQQTPGQGLQFLFEYFSETQRNKGNFPGRFSGRQFSNSRSEMNVSTLELGDSALYLCASSLERQGNTEAFFGQGTRLTVV.

This clone has a handful of counts. The chain uses TRBV4-1 and TRBJ2-2; D perhaps matches TRBD1 (6 bases). Germline CDR1 reads MGHRA; CDR2 reads YSYEKL. Trimming left V 1 base short and J 5 bases short, with 14 bases between. This CDR3 comprises 16 residues. CDR3 bases: TGCGCCAGCAGCCAAGTAGGGGGTAGGGGGACCGGGGAGCTGTTTTTT. This translates into CASSQVGGRGTGELFF.

The CDR3 is CASSSLTGMSEAFF. CDR3 in DNA: TGTGCCAGCAGCTCCCTGACAGGGATGTCTGAAGCTTTCTTT. This chain uses TRBV7-3 with TRBJ1-1; TRBD1 aligns across 7 bases. Trimming took 4 bases from V and 6 from J; bases not matched to a gene: 8. Germline CDR1 and CDR2: SGHTA and FQGTGA. The CDR3 spans 14 residues.

The chain joins TRBV6-6 to TRBJ1-4, with D hard to call. Trimming stripped 7 bases from V and 2 bases from J, with 8 bases between. CDR1 and CDR2 (germline): MNHNY, SVGAGI (reference sequence). The CDR3 has 13 amino acids. The CDR3 nucleotides are TGTGCCAGCACCGCGCATACTAATGAAAAACTGTTTTTT. Its translation: CASTAHTNEKLFF.

The J gene is TRBJ2-7, the V gene TRBV7-8; D is unclear. V lost 1 base and J lost 3, with 7 bases in between. CDR3 length equals 13 residues. Germline-derived CDR1 and CDR2 are SGHVS and FQNEAQ. CDR3 in DNA: TGTGCCAGCAGCTTAGATGTCAGCTACGAGCAGTACTTC. Amino acids: CASSLDVSYEQYF.

The gene calls are TRBV28 and TRBJ1-1; weak D call: TRBD1 (5 bases). V lost 6 bases to trimming and J lost 0 bases, with 14 bases between them. There are 15 residues in the CDR3. The V gene's germline CDR1 is MDHEN and CDR2 SYDVKM. The CDR3 region is CASSPATGVNTEAFF. CDR3 bases: TGTGCCAGCAGCCCCGCTACAGGAGTGAACACTGAAGCTTTCTTT.

Sample share makes this clone medium-sized. V and J are TRBV11-2 and TRBJ1-6; 8 bases are shared with TRBD1. V shed 7 bases and J 6 bases; nucleotides not matched to a gene: 8. Germline CDR1 reads SGHAT; CDR2 reads FQNNGV. The CDR3 length is 15 residues. The CDR3 DNA follows: TGTGCCAGCAATCTCCAGGGGGCGGGTAATTCACCCCTCCACTTT. Protein product: CASNLQGAGNSPLHF.

On this clone: Sequence at one end of the junction differs from germline and may be a read error. This chain uses TRBV7-9 with TRBJ1-2; 11 positions match TRBD1. This CDR3 is built from 16 residues. The germline gives CDR1 SEHNR, CDR2 FQNEAQ (reference sequence). In nucleotides, the CDR3 is TGTTCCAGCAGCCATCTAATAGGACAGGGGGCTGGTGGCTACACCTTC. Its translation is CSSSHLIGQGAGGYTF.

This clone has only a few counts. The chain is built from TRBV7-8 and TRBJ2-3; D is perhaps TRBD2 (5 bases). Germline V CDR1 and CDR2: SGHVS, FQNEAQ. V was pared by 8 bases and J by 2 bases, with 26 bases between. The length of the CDR3 is 18 residues. The chain's CDR3 is CASSRVAESLEITDTQYF. Here the CDR3 DNA reads TGTGCCAGCTCGCGGGTGGCGGAGAGCCTTGAGATCACAGATACGCAGTATTTT.

The V gene is TRBV30, the J gene TRBJ2-1; 7 positions match TRBD2. Germline-derived CDR1 and CDR2 are GTSNPN and SVGIG (reference sequence). Trimming cost V 3 bases and J 10 bases; bases outside gene matches: 12. The CDR3 runs to 14 residues. CDR3 protein: CAWSGRPNHREQFF. CDR3 nucleotide sequence: TGTGCCTGGAGCGGGAGGCCCAATCACCGGGAGCAGTTCTTC.

This clone was recorded a few times. The gene calls are TRBV7-3 and TRBJ2-6; no definite D call. This CDR3 spans 17 amino acids. The germline V gene encodes CDR1 SGHTA and CDR2 FQGTGA. V lost 5 bases and J lost 0, with 14 bases in between. CDR3 protein: CASSRDPKISGANVLTF. CDR3 bases: TGTGCCAGCAGCCGCGATCCCAAAATCTCTGGGGCCAACGTCCTGACTTTC.

This clone has only a few counts. The chain recombines TRBV28 with TRBJ1-3; D is perhaps TRBD1 (5 bases). CDR1 is MDHEN and CDR2 is SYDVKM in the germline V gene. The CDR3 covers 14 residues. Trimming took off 8 bases at V and 2 bases at J, with 13 bases between the two ends. In DNA form, the CDR3 reads TGTGCCAGCCTGAACCAGGGAACTGGAAACACCATATATTTT. Amino acids: CASLNQGTGNTIYF.

The chain joins TRBV19 to TRBJ1-2, with D hard to call. From germline, CDR1 is LNHDA and CDR2 SQIVND (reference sequence). Trimming pared 6 bases from V and 1 base from J, leaving 15 bases between. This CDR3 contains 15 residues. The CDR3 region is CASRMDGRDNYGYTF. The CDR3 nucleotides read TGTGCCAGTAGGATGGACGGACGGGATAACTATGGCTACACCTTC.

The chain is built from TRBV6-6 and TRBJ1-5; a possible D gene is TRBD1 (6 bases). The CDR3 is 14 residues long. Germline loops: CDR1 MNHNY, CDR2 SVGAGI (reference sequence). V lost 5 bases and J lost 2, with 10 bases in between. CDR3: CASSKQGGNQPQHF. CDR3 coding DNA: TGTGCCAGCAGTAAACAGGGAGGCAATCAGCCCCAGCATTTT.

The chain carries TRBV27 and TRBJ1-1; the D gene is possibly TRBD1 (5 bases). The CDR3 has 14 residues. CDR1 and CDR2 (germline): MNHEY, SMNVEV (reference sequence). The germline V and J ends were trimmed by 3 bases and 0 bases, with 8 bases remaining between them. CDR3 amino acids: CASSLRGMNTEAFF. The CDR3 bases are TGTGCCAGCAGTTTGCGGGGGATGAACACTGAAGCTTTCTTT.

The chain couples TRBV6-1 to TRBJ2-7, with D uncertain. CDR1 is MNHNS, CDR2 SASEGT, per germline. The germline V and J ends were trimmed by 6 bases and 2 bases, with 14 bases remaining between them. This CDR3 spans 14 amino acids. The CDR3 sequence is CASRRRRNTYEQYF. Here the CDR3 DNA reads TGTGCCAGCAGAAGACGCAGGAACACCTACGAGCAGTACTTC.